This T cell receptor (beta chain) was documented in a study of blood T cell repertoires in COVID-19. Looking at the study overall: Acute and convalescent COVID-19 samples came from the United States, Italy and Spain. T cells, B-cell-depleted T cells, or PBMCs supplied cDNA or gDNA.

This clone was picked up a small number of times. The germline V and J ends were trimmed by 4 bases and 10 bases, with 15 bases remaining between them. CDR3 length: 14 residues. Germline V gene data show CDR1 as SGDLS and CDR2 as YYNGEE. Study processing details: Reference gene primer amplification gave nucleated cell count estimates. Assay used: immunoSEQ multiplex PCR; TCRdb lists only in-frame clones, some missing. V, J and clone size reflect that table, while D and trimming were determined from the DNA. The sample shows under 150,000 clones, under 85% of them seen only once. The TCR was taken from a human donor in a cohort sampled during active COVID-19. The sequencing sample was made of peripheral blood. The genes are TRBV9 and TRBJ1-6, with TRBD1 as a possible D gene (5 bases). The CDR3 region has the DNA TGTGCCAGCAGCTCCAGGGAGGCCGGATCACCCCTCCACTTT. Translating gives CASSSREAGSPLHF.